This TCR beta chain was recorded in a study of quantifying T cell responses using KT2 cells. Study context: Reverse transcription used primers in the TCR alpha and beta constant regions. The second PCR ran as a qPCR until a predetermined fluorescence threshold was reached.

Unfractionated PBMC were spiked with known numbers of KT2 clone cells. Fixed numbers of PBMC received varying amounts of KT2 cells. This clonotype was recorded a few times. This CDR3 spans 14 amino acids. Germline values: CDR1 MDHEN, CDR2 SYDVKM. The V gene lost 3 bases and the J gene lost 0 bases, with 9 bases spanning the gap. An oligo carrying a UMI was ligated to the cDNA 3' end. An equimolar mix of RC1.1 and RC1.2 primed the beta chain across TRBC1 and TRBC2. TCRdb processed the UMI-ligation and nested PCR reads anew with MiXCR; each CDR3 protein has one entry. The repertoire consists of tens of thousands of distinct CDR3 sequences, with roughly 10% occurring once and the leading ten covering roughly a tenth.

The source of this sequence is a human donor. The chain recombines TRBV28 with TRBJ2-7; no definite D call. Sequenced input: PBMCs spiked with cells of the T cell clone KT2. As DNA, the CDR3 is TGTGCCAGCAGTTTTGGCCCGAGCTCCTACGAGCAGTACTTC. Its translation: CASSFGPSSYEQYF.